Detailed here is one T cell receptor (beta chain). The antigen is undetermined. Germline lookup yields CDR1 ENHRY and CDR2 SYGVKD. The CDR3 totals 16 residues. Each sample's input was 250 ng genomic DNA, 40,000 or so genome equivalents. This specimen belongs to a study of T cell clusters in autoimmune cytopenias. Study results and caveats: TRB repertoire shifts in secondary cytopenia and chronic lymphocytic leukemia mostly reflected lymphoma, not autoimmunity.

One tube held mixed TRB-A and TRB-B primer pools for touch-down PCR. From the multiplex PCR reads, TCRdb lists one entry per CDR3 protein and no DNA. The sample data list about 8,200 distinct CDR3 sequences. The sequenced sample was peripheral blood. This sequence originates from a human donor with an autoimmune cytopenia or autoimmune hepatitis (not recorded which). V usage is TRBV10-3 and J usage is TRBJ2-3; the D call of TRBD2 rests on TCRdb alone, since no DNA is present to check it. The CDR3: CAISENRGSGPDTQYF.